Listed here are 7 T cell receptor beta chains from one sample, sequenced in a study of T cells in Graves' hyperthyroidism and ophthalmopathy. It was RNA transcripts that yielded the amplified TCR beta CDR3 regions. When the TCR CDR3 underwent first-round RT-PCR, the HTBI primer set was used. Via MiXCR, TCRdb re-called the multiplex PCR reads, giving one row per CDR3 protein. This table holds a few hundred thousand distinct CDR3 sequences, about a sixth found once. The specimen sequenced was blood. The receptors were gathered from a woman aged 25 to 39 with Graves' hyperthyroidism.

This clonotype was found a few times. The chain is built from TRBV12-3 or TRBV12-4 and TRBJ2-1, with D possibly matching TRBD1 (5 bases). There are 15 residues in the CDR3. With 5 bases removed from V and 7 bases from J, the gap between germline ends came to 18 bases. The CDR3 reads CASSPLGVPWNEQFF. Written as DNA, the CDR3 is TGTGCCAGCAGTCCCCTAGGGGTTCCGTGGAATGAGCAGTTCTTC.

In its sample, this clonotype was seen many times. V and J are TRBV27 and TRBJ2-7, with TRBD2 matching 12 bases. Germline CDR1 reads MNHEY; CDR2 reads SMNVEV (reference sequence). J gave up 5 bases and V 6 bases, and 5 bases lay outside the gene matches. The CDR3 totals 14 residues. This chain's CDR3 is CASRARLAGDEQYF. The CDR3 DNA sequence: TGTGCCAGCAGGGCTCGACTAGCGGGAGACGAGCAGTACTTC.

This clonotype has a handful of counts. The chain joins TRBV29-1 to TRBJ2-3, with D perhaps TRBD2 (6 bases). V was cut by 6 bases and J by 1 base, with 11 bases left in between. In germline, CDR1 is SQVTM, CDR2 ANQGSEA. The length of the CDR3 is 13 residues. CDR3 in amino acids: CSVEGGGTDTQYF. The CDR3 DNA is TGCAGCGTCGAGGGAGGCGGCACAGATACGCAGTATTTT.

This clonotype was counted ten times or more. The J gene is TRBJ2-7, the V gene TRBV11-2; 9 nucleotides line up with TRBD1. Germline CDR1 is SGHAT and CDR2 is FQNNGV. The CDR3 runs 16 residues. J lost 6 bases, V lost 4 bases, and 13 bases had no gene match. The CDR3 loop reads CASSSDSGTGHPEQYF. CDR3 nucleotides: TGTGCCAGCAGCTCGGATTCCGGGACAGGGCATCCCGAGCAGTACTTC. The full variable domain, rest sourced from reference TRBV11-2 and TRBJ2-7, is EAGVAQSPRYKIIEKRQSVAFWCNPISGHATLYWYQQILGQGPKLLIQFQNNGVVDDSQLPKDRFSAERLKGVDSTLKIQPAKLEDSAVYLCASSSDSGTGHPEQYFGPGTRLTVT.

The table lists this clonotype with a few counts. The chain employs TRBV20-1 and TRBJ1-2, with D perhaps TRBD1 (5 bases). V was trimmed by 8 bases and J by 8 bases, leaving 12 bases between them. The CDR3 is 10 residues long. CDR1 and CDR2 from the germline V gene are DFQATT and SNEGSKA (reference sequence). This CDR3 reads CSSKRDGYTF. DNA for the CDR3: TGCAGTTCGAAAAGGGACGGCTACACCTTC.

CDR3 in amino acids: CASSLLAGGRGTEAFF. The CDR3 DNA sequence: TGCGCCAGCAGCTTGTTGGCAGGGGGCCGTGGCACTGAAGCTTTCTTT. This chain links TRBV5-1 with TRBJ1-1, with 8 bases fitting TRBD1. This CDR3 region has 16 residues. The germline CDR1 and CDR2 sequences are SGHRS and YFSETQ. With 1 base clipped from V and 4 bases from J, the junction kept 9 bases outside the gene matches.

This clonotype was seen ten or more times. CDR3 coding DNA: TGTGCCAGCTTTAATCTGGGAGGTATTGGGTTCGGCTCCTACAATGAGCAGTTCTTC. Its translation is CASFNLGGIGFGSYNEQFF. The chain couples TRBV28 to TRBJ2-1, with D possibly matching TRBD2 (6 bases). The V end was cut by 8 bases, the J end by 0 bases, with 26 bases between. The CDR3 contains 19 residues. CDR1 is MDHEN and CDR2 is SYDVKM in the germline V gene.